The following is a TCR beta chain sequence with its context. The antigen is unknown. Sorting produced populations that all topped 95% purity. Expressed TCRB transcripts got sequenced, as all isolated RNA was reverse transcribed. The data were produced by immunoSEQ multiplex PCR, yet TCRdb's version contains in-frame clones alone and is incomplete. This table has 150,000 or so clones, about 9.2% appearing once. The data derive from a study of beta chain features in type 1 diabetes. Whole-study results and caveats: VDJ junctions from type 1 diabetes patients carried fewer insertions and larger deletions. TCRB rearrangement may or may not be influenced by HLA type; here this remained unresolved.

V trimming: 3 bases; J trimming: 0 bases; junction bases outside the gene matches: 4. Germline-derived CDR1 and CDR2 are SGHTA and FQGTGA. The length of the CDR3 is 16 residues. The chain uses TRBV7-3 and TRBJ2-2, with 7 bases lining up with TRBD1. Sequences were obtained from central memory CD4+ T cells from blood. This TCR was recovered from a young man in good health. The CDR3 nucleotides read TGTGCCAGCAGCTTCATGGGGACAGCGAACACCGGGGAGCTGTTTTTT. Amino acids: CASSFMGTANTGELFF.